This note documents a single TCR beta chain sequence. The sample originates from a study of blood T cells in healthy people across ages. A second PCR of 7 to 11 cycles used a sample-barcoded 5' primer and a J-beta primer mix. TCRdb analysed the 5' RACE reads with MiXCR anew, one entry per CDR3 protein. The sample carries around 800,000 distinct CDR3 sequences, around 25% recorded once. The CDR3 runs 12 residues. V dropped 7 bases and J dropped 6 bases, with 13 bases sitting between them. Germline V gene sequence: CDR1 SQVTM, CDR2 ANQGSEA. This sample also belongs to another study, concerning T cells of mothers and their children.

The chain is built from TRBV29-1 and TRBJ2-1; a possible D gene is TRBD2 (5 bases). Sample: blood. The sequence came from a boy aged 5-17 years in good health. CDR3 loop: CSGEGAPNEQFF. Here the CDR3 DNA reads TGCAGCGGTGAGGGAGCACCCAATGAGCAGTTCTTC.